One sample yielded the 9 T cell receptor beta chains listed below, sequenced in a study of cytomegalovirus exposure and HLA in healthy donors (dated by TCRdb to 2015 to 2018). The protocol used for the library was the immunoSEQ multiplex PCR assay. For the multiplex PCR, a mixture combining 60 forward primers for TCR Vbeta segments and 13 reverse primers for TCR Jbeta segments was used. In TCRdb, the immuneACCESS table is reduced to in-frame sequences with V and J assigned. These tables do not hold every clone; where another copy was compared, an unresolved V gene accounts for under half, and the others remain unexplained. This sample comprises some 150,000 clones, roughly four fifths of them detected only once. Less than 15% of the sample is held by the ten biggest clonotypes. Sequences were obtained from PBMCs. These receptors were collected from a woman between 50 and 59 years old in good health and CMV-seronegative.

The CDR3 region has the DNA TGTGCCACACGGGACAGGGAGAACTATGGCTACACCTTC. It encodes CATRDRENYGYTF. The rearrangement uses TRBV19 and TRBJ1-2; 9 bases map to TRBD1. The V segment lost 10 bases and the J segment 2 bases; nucleotides outside the gene matches: 5. The CDR3 extends over 13 amino acids. The V gene's germline CDR1 is LNHDA and CDR2 SQIVND (reference sequence).

The chain couples TRBV6-5 to TRBJ1-6, with 7 positions matching TRBD1. The CDR3 consists of 13 residues. V shed 7 bases and J 4 bases; nucleotides not matched to a gene: 1. The germline CDR1 and CDR2 sequences are MNHEY and SVGAGI. The CDR3 bases are TGTGCCAGCAAGGGACAGTATAATTCACCCCTCCACTTT. Its translation is CASKGQYNSPLHF.

The chain recombines TRBV6-1 with TRBJ2-5; 8 nucleotides match TRBD1. Losses at the gene ends were 6 bases for V and 5 bases for J; bases not matched to a gene: 8. The length of the CDR3 is 14 residues. Germline CDR1 and CDR2: MNHNS and SASEGT. The CDR3 loop is CASRRGQVGETQYF. The CDR3 DNA sequence: TGTGCCAGCAGGAGGGGACAGGTGGGGGAGACCCAGTACTTC.

The chain has TRBV4-2 and TRBJ1-2; D not resolved. The CDR3 sequence is 14 residues long. Per germline, CDR1 LGHNA and CDR2 YNFKEQ. Trimming cost V 4 bases and J 5 bases, with 14 bases left between them. The CDR3 region has the DNA TGTGCCAGCAGCCGAGAGAGGTCCTCTTATGGCTACACCTTC. Encoded protein: CASSRERSSYGYTF.

The V and J genes are TRBV4-1 and TRBJ2-7; TRBD2 might be the D (6 bases). V lost 3 bases and J lost 2, with 11 bases in between. The germline CDR1 and CDR2 sequences are MGHRA and YSYEKL. This CDR3 is built from 14 residues. The chain's CDR3 is CASSHAEGAYEQYF. The CDR3 nucleotides are TGCGCCAGCAGCCATGCGGAGGGTGCCTACGAGCAGTACTTC.

This clone has a handful of counts. The chain carries TRBV6-1 and TRBJ1-5; D call uncertain. CDR1 is MNHNS and CDR2 is SASEGT in the germline V gene. This CDR3 spans 15 amino acids. Trimming shortened V by 4 bases and J by 0 bases, and 10 bases separated the two germline ends. The CDR3 loop is CASSGDGVSNQPQHF. The CDR3 DNA is TGTGCCAGCAGTGGCGACGGGGTTAGCAATCAGCCCCAGCATTTT.

The chain joins TRBV4-3 to TRBJ1-6; D remains unclear. The CDR3 covers 15 residues. Germline assignment: CDR1 LGHNA and CDR2 YSLEER. Trimming removed 4 bases from V and 7 bases from J, with 14 bases in between. CDR3 residues: CASSLGVFGNSPLHF. Written as DNA, the CDR3 is TGCGCCAGCAGCCTCGGGGTCTTCGGGAATTCACCCCTCCACTTT.

The J gene is TRBJ1-2, the V gene TRBV6-1; TRBD1 matches 7 bases. CDR1 and CDR2 from the germline V gene are MNHNS and SASEGT. With V trimmed by 10 bases and J by 6 bases, 5 bases remained unmatched. The CDR3 runs to 11 residues. CDR3 coding DNA: TGTGCCACCGATCAGGGGGATGGCTACACCTTC. This gives the protein CATDQGDGYTF.

V and J are TRBV5-6 and TRBJ1-2, with 10 nucleotides matching TRBD1. The CDR3 has 16 residues. V trimming: 4 bases; J trimming: 5 bases; junction bases outside the gene matches: 11. CDR1 SGHDT and CDR2 YYEEEE come from the germline V gene. The CDR3 DNA is TGTGCCAGCAGCCTTATGACAGGGGGCCTTTCTTATGGCTACACCTTC. This sequence encodes CASSLMTGGLSYGYTF.